Here is one T cell receptor beta chain with its context. What it binds is not known. Repertoires were generated with immunoSEQ multiplex PCR, while TCRdb's copy carries only in-frame clones and drops some. This sample has 300,000 to 400,000 clones, with around 85% found just once. The treatment is: over 15 received Ad26.COV2.S at low or high dose, single or two shots; about 5 received placebo; per-sample allocation not given. Specimen acquisition occurred on day 63 following the initial vaccine or placebo injection. Ad26.COV2.S expressed prefusion-stabilized spike from the original Wuhan strain. The sample comes from a study of Ad26.COV2.S vaccination and SARS-CoV-2 variants. Overall study context: Into the muscle, Ad26.COV2.S was dosed once or twice, 56 days apart.

Study conclusions and caveats: Vaccinees reportedly had broad spike-specific CD8+ and CD4+ T cell responses.

The germline V gene encodes CDR1 MDHEN and CDR2 SYDVKM. The CDR3 consists of 14 residues. V dropped 2 bases and J dropped 2 bases, with 9 bases sitting between them. The chain combines TRBV28 with TRBJ1-2; tentatively, D is TRBD1 (5 bases). This sequence was found in a person aged 18-60 years who received the Ad26.COV2.S COVID-19 vaccine or a placebo. The material was peripheral blood, obtained in a trial of Ad26.COV2.S vaccine versus placebo. CDR3 sequence reads: CASSLGGSNYGYTF. In DNA form, the CDR3 reads TGTGCCAGCAGTTTAGGGGGGTCCAACTATGGCTACACCTTC.